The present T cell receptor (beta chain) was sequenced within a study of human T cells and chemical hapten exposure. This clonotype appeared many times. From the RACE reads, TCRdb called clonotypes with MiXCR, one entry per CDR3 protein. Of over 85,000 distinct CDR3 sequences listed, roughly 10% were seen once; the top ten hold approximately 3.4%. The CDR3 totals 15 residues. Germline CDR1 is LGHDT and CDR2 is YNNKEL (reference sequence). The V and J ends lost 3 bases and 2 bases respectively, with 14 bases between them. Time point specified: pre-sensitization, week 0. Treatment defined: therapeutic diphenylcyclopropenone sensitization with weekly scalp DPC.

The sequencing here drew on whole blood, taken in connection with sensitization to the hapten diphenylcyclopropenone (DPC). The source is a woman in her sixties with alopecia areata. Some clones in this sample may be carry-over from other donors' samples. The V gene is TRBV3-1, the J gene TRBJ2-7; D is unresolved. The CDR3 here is CASSHPSVATYEQYF. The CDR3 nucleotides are TGTGCCAGCAGCCATCCCTCGGTCGCAACCTACGAGCAGTACTTC.